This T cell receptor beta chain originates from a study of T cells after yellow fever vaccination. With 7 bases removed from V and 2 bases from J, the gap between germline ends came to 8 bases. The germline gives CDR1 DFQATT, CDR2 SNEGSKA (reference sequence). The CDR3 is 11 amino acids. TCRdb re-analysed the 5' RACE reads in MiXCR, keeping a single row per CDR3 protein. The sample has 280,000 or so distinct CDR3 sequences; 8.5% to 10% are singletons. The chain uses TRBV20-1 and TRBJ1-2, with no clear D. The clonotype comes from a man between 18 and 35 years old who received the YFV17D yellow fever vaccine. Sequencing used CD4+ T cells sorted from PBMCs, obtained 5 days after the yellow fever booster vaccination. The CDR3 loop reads CSVAVNYGYTF. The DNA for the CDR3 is TGCAGTGTCGCGGTCAACTATGGCTACACCTTC.